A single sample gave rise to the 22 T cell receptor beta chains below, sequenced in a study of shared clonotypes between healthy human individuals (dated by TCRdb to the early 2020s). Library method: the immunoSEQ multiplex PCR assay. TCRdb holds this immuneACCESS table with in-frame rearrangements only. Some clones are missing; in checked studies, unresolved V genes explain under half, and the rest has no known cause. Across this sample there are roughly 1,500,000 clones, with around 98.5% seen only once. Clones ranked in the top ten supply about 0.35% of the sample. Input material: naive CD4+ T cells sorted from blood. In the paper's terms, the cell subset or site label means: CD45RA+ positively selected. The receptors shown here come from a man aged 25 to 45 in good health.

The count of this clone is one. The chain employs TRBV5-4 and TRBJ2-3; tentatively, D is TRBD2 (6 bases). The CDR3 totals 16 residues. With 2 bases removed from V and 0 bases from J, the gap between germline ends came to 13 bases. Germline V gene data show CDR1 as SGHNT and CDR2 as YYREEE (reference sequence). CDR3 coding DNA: TGTGCCAGCAGCTTCGGGGCGGGGAGTAGCACAGATACGCAGTATTTT. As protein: CASSFGAGSSTDTQYF. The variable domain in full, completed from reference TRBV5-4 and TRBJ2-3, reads ETGVTQSPTHLIKTRGQQVTLRCSSQSGHNTVSWYQQALGQGPQFIFQYYREEENGRGNFPPRFSGLQFPNYSSELNVNALELDDSALYLCASSFGAGSSTDTQYFGPGTRLTVL.

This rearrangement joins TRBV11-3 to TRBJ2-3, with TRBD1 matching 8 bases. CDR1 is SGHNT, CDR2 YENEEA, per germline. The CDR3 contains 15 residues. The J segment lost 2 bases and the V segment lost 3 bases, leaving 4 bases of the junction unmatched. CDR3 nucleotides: TGTGCCAGCAGCTTGACAGGGGCACACACAGATACGCAGTATTTT. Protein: CASSLTGAHTDTQYF.

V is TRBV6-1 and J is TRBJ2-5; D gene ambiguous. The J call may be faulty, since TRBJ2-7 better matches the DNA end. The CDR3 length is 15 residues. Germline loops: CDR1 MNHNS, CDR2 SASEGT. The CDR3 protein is CASSDPGRTPYEQYF. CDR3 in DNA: TGTGCCAGCAGTGATCCGGGTCGGACCCCGTACGAGCAGTACTTC.

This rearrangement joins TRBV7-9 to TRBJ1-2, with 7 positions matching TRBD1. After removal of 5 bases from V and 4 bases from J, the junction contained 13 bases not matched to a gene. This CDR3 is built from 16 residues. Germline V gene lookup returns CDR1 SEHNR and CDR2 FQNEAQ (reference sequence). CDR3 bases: TGTGCCAGCAGCCGGGGAGGGGGCTCCCACAGCTATGGCTACACCTTC. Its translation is CASSRGGGSHSYGYTF.

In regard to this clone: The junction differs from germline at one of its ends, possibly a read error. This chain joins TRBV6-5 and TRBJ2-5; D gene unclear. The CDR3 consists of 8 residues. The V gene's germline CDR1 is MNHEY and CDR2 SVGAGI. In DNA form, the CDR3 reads TGTGCCAGCAGGGCCCGGGACTTC. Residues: CASRARDF.

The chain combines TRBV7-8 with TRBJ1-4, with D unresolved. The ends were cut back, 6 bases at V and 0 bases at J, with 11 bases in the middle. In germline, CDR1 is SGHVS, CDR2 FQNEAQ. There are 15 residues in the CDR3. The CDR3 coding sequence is TGTGCCAGCAGAGGCGACCGAACAACTAATGAAAAACTGTTTTTT. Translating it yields CASRGDRTTNEKLFF.

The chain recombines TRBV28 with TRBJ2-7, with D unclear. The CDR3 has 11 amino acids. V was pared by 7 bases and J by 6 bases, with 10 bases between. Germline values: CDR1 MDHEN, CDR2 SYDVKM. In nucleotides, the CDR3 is TGTGCCAGCACAGTATGGGGCGAGCAGTACTTC. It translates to CASTVWGEQYF.

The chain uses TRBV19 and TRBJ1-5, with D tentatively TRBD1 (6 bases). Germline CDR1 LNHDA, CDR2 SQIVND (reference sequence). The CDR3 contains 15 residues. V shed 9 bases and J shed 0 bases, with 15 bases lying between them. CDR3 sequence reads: CASTRDTLSNQPQHF. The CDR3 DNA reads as TGTGCCAGCACCCGGGACACCCTTAGCAATCAGCCCCAGCATTTT.

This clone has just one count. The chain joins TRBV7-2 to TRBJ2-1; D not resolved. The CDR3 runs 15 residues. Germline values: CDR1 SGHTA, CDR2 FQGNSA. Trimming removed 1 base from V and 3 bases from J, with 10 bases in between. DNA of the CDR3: TGTGCCAGCAGCTTAGAATACAGCGACTACAATGAGCAGTTCTTC. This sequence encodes CASSLEYSDYNEQFF.

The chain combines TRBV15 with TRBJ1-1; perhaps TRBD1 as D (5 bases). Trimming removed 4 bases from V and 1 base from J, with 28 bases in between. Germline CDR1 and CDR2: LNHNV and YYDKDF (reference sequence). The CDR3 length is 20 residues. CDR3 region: CATSKGTSRIVERGNTEAFF. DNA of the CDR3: TGTGCCACCAGCAAAGGGACTTCGCGGATCGTTGAGCGTGGGAACACTGAAGCTTTCTTT. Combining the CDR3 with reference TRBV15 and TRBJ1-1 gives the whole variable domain DAMVIQNPRYQVTQFGKPVTLSCSQTLNHNVMYWYQQKSSQAPKLLFHYYDKDFNNEADTPDNFQSRRPNTSFCFLDIRSPGLGDTAMYLCATSKGTSRIVERGNTEAFFGQGTRLTVV.

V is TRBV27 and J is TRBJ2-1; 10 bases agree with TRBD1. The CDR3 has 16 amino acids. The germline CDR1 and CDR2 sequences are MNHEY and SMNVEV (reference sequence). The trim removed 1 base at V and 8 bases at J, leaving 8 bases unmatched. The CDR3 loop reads CASSLLATGGGHEQFF. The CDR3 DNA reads TGTGCCAGCAGTTTATTGGCGACAGGGGGCGGGCATGAGCAGTTCTTC.

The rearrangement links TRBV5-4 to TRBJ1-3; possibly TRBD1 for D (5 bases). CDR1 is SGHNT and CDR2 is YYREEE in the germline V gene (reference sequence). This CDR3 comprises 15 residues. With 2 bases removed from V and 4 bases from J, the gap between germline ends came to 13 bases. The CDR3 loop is CASSLRGGSGNTIYF. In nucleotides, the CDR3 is TGTGCCAGCAGCTTACGGGGGGGATCGGGAAACACCATATATTTT.

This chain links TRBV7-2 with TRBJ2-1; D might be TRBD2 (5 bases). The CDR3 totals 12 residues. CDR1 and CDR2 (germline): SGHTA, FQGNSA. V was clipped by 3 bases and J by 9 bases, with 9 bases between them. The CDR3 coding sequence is TGTGCCAGCAGCTTGAGGGTCGGTGAGCAGTTCTTC. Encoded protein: CASSLRVGEQFF.

In DNA, the CDR3 is TGCGCCAGCAGTCAGGCGGGGACAGGGTACGAGCAGTACTTC. Its translation is CASSQAGTGYEQYF. The chain carries TRBV4-1 and TRBJ2-7; 9 positions agree with TRBD1. This CDR3 contains 14 residues. From germline, CDR1 is MGHRA and CDR2 YSYEKL. Trimming cost V 6 bases and J 4 bases; bases outside gene matches: 7.

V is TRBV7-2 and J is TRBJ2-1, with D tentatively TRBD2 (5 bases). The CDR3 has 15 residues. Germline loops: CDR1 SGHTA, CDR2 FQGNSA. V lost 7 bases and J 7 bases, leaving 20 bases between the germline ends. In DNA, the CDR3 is TGTGCCAGCACGGAGGTAGTCGACGTGTTTAATGAGCAGTTCTTC. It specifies CASTEVVDVFNEQFF. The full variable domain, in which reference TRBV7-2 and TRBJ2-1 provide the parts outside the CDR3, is GAGVSQSPSNKVTEKGKDVELRCDPISGHTALYWYRQSLGQGLEFLIYFQGNSAPDKSGLPSDRFSAERTGGSVSTLTIQRTQQEDSAVYLCASTEVVDVFNEQFFGPGTRLTVL.

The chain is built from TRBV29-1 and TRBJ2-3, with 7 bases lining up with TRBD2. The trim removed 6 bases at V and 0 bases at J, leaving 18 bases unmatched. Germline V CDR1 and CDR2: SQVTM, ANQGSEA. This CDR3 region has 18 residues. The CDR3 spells CSVDTFRAGAWSTDTQYF. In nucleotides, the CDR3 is TGCAGCGTAGACACCTTTCGCGCGGGAGCCTGGAGCACAGATACGCAGTATTTT.

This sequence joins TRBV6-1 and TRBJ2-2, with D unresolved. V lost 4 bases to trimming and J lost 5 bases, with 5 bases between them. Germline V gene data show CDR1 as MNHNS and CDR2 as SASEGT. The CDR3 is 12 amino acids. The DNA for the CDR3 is TGTGCCAGCAGTGTGAAGACCGGGGAGCTGTTTTTT. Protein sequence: CASSVKTGELFF.

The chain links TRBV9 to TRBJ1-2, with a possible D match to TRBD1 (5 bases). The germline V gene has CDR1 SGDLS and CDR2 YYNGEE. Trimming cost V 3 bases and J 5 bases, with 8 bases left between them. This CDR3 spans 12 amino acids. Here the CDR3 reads CASSGGRYGYTF. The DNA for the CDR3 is TGTGCCAGCAGCGGGGGACGGTATGGCTACACCTTC.

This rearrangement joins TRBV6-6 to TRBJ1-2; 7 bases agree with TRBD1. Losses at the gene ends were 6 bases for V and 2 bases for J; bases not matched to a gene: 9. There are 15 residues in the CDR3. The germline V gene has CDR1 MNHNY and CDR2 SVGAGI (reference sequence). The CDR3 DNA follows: TGTGCCAGCAGCCGATCCCGACAGGGCAACTATGGCTACACCTTC. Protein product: CASSRSRQGNYGYTF.

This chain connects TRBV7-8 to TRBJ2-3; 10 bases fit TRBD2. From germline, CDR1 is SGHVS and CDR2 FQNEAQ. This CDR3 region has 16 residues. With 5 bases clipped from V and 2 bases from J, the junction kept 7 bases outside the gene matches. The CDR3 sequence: CASSLTTSGFTDTQYF. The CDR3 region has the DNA TGTGCCAGCAGCCTTACGACTAGCGGGTTCACAGATACGCAGTATTTT.

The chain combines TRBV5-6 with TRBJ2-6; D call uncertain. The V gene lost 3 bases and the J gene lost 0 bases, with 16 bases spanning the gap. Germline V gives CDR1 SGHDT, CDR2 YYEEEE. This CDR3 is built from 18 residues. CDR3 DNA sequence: TGTGCCAGCAGCTCGACCCAAATAACAGCCTCTGGGGCCAACGTCCTGACTTTC. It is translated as CASSSTQITASGANVLTF.

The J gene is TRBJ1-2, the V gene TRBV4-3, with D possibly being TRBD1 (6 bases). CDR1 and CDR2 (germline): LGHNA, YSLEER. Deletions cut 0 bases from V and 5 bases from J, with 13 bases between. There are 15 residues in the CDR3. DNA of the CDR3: TGCGCCAGCAGCCAAGAGGCAGGGGTCCCTTATGGCTACACCTTC. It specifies CASSQEAGVPYGYTF.